This is a list of T cell receptor beta chains from one sample in a study of CD8 T cells in Susac syndrome. TCRdb reprocessed the immunoSEQ multiplex PCR reads via MiXCR and lists one record per CDR3 protein. The sample includes nearly 110,000 distinct CDR3 sequences, 94% seen only once; the top ten take about 0.41%. Sequences were obtained from CD8+ T cells from PBMCs. The receptors originated from a human donor with Susac syndrome. CDR3s include the opening cysteine and the closing phenylalanine or tryptophan. The D gene is left open where the match is weak. Only part of the rows carry a size: once, few, many, or a class if the clone is expanded.

-,TRBJ2-2,TRBV15,-,CATSTRGGTGELFF,TGTGCCACCAGCACCAGAGGGGGCACCGGGGAGCTGTTTTTT
-,TRBJ1-2,TRBV27,-,CATSDGTYSGYTF,TGTGCCACCTCGGACGGCACCTATTCTGGCTACACCTTC
-,TRBJ1-2,TRBV14,TRBD1,CASSLQGEGYTF,TGTGCCAGCAGCCTACAGGGGGAGGGCTACACCTTC
-,TRBJ1-3,TRBV27,-,CASSSMGNIGNTIYF,TGTGCCAGCAGTTCCATGGGAAATATAGGAAACACCATATATTTT
-,TRBJ2-2,TRBV9,-,CASSTRQSQNTGELFF,TGTGCCAGCAGCACTAGACAGAGCCAGAACACCGGGGAGCTGTTTTTT
-,TRBJ1-2,TRBV25-1,TRBD1,CASNRGTYGYTF,TGTGCCAGCAACAGGGGTACCTATGGCTACACCTTC
-,TRBJ2-3,TRBV29-1,TRBD2,CSGILAGGPDTQYF,TGCAGCGGAATACTAGCGGGGGGGCCCGATACGCAGTATTTT
-,TRBJ1-2,TRBV12-5,-,CASGLVQGDGYTF,TGTGCTAGTGGTTTGGTACAAGGGGACGGCTACACCTTC
-,TRBJ2-3,TRBV27,-,CASSLRGDPDTQYF,TGTGCCAGCAGTTTAAGAGGGGACCCAGATACGCAGTATTTT
-,TRBJ1-6,TRBV3-1,-,CASSHPAGGNSPLHF,TGTGCCAGCAGCCACCCAGCGGGTGGAAATTCACCCCTCCACTTT
-,TRBJ1-6,TRBV9,-,CASSVAGGNNSPLHF,TGTGCCAGCAGCGTAGCGGGGGGAAATAATTCACCCCTCCACTTT
once,TRBJ2-7,TRBV9,TRBD2,CASSAASGGSSYEQYF,TGTGCCAGCAGCGCCGCTAGCGGGGGGTCCTCCTACGAGCAGTACTTC
-,TRBJ2-3,TRBV15,-,CATSSFLGQTTDTQYF,TGTGCCACCAGCAGTTTTCTCGGACAGACTACAGATACGCAGTATTTT
-,TRBJ2-7,TRBV29-1,-,CSVEDLQQGGYEQYF,TGCAGCGTTGAAGATCTTCAGCAGGGGGGCTACGAGCAGTACTTC
-,TRBJ1-2,TRBV12-3/TRBV12-4,TRBD1,CASSFGTGSNYGYTF,TGTGCCAGCAGTTTCGGGACAGGTTCTAACTATGGCTACACCTTC
-,TRBJ1-3,TRBV9,-,CASSGQNSGNTIYF,TGTGCCAGCAGTGGGCAGAACTCTGGAAACACCATATATTTT
-,TRBJ1-3,TRBV9,TRBD1,CASSATGASGNTIYF,TGTGCCAGCAGCGCGACAGGGGCATCTGGAAACACCATATATTTT
-,TRBJ1-5,TRBV13,-,CASSLGLPNQPQHF,TGTGCCAGCAGCTTAGGCCTCCCTAATCAGCCCCAGCATTTT
-,TRBJ1-1,TRBV5-4,-,CASSSGGGDAFF,TGTGCCAGCAGTTCTGGCGGGGGAGACGCTTTCTTT
-,TRBJ2-7,TRBV5-5,-,CASSFQAYEQYF,TGTGCCAGCAGCTTTCAGGCCTACGAGCAGTACTTC
-,TRBJ2-4,TRBV19,-,CASSIPGNDQYF,TGTGCCAGTAGTATTCCAGGGAACGATCAGTACTTC
-,TRBJ2-3,TRBV9,-,CASSVDPPGFGDTQYF,TGTGCCAGCAGCGTGGATCCCCCAGGGTTTGGAGATACGCAGTATTTT
once,TRBJ2-1,TRBV11-1,TRBD2,CASSHSGGAYNEQFF,TGTGCCAGCAGCCATAGCGGGGGGGCCTACAATGAGCAGTTCTTC
-,TRBJ1-5,TRBV27,-,CASREGDTQHF,TGTGCCAGCAGAGAAGGTGACACCCAGCATTTT
-,TRBJ1-1,TRBV3-1,-,CASGWGNTEAFF,TGTGCCAGCGGGTGGGGGAACACTGAAGCTTTCTTT
-,TRBJ2-3,TRBV5-1,TRBD1,CASSLMGRGRWDTQYF,TGCGCCAGCAGCTTGATGGGCAGGGGGCGTTGGGATACGCAGTATTTT
-,TRBJ2-7,TRBV13,-,CASSFQGADSYEQYF,TGTGCCAGCAGCTTCCAGGGAGCGGACTCCTACGAGCAGTACTTC
-,TRBJ2-5,TRBV7-9,-,CASSSLQGKETQYF,TGTGCCAGCAGCTCCCTCCAGGGGAAAGAGACCCAGTACTTC
-,TRBJ2-1,TRBV7-2,TRBD2,CASSPGGAGLYNEQFF,TGTGCCAGCAGTCCCGGGGGGGCAGGCCTCTACAATGAGCAGTTCTTC
-,TRBJ1-2,TRBV9,-,CASGGAGYTF,TGTGCCAGCGGGGGGGCTGGCTACACCTTC
once,TRBJ2-3,TRBV15,TRBD2,CATSRDRAGGTDTQYF,TGTGCCACCAGCAGAGACAGAGCGGGGGGCACCGATACGCAGTATTTT
-,TRBJ2-5,TRBV2,-,CASSEPPRGQETQYF,TGTGCCAGCAGTGAACCCCCCCGGGGCCAAGAGACCCAGTACTTC
-,TRBJ1-2,TRBV6-6,-,CASSLVNYGYTF,TGTGCCAGCAGTTTGGTGAACTATGGCTACACCTTC
once,TRBJ2-1,TRBV13,-,CASSFGQAEEQFF,TGTGCCAGCAGCTTCGGACAAGCGGAAGAGCAGTTCTTC
once,TRBJ2-5,TRBV13,-,CASSTTEAQETQYF,TGTGCCAGCAGCACCACAGAAGCGCAAGAGACCCAGTACTTC
-,TRBJ1-2,TRBV5-4,-,CASSTPWDAPNYGYTF,TGTGCCAGCAGCACGCCCTGGGACGCACCTAACTATGGCTACACCTTC
-,TRBJ1-6,TRBV6-1,-,CASSDPTPAGNSPLHF,TGTGCCAGCAGTGATCCGACTCCCGCGGGTAATTCACCCCTCCACTTT
-,TRBJ1-2,TRBV9,-,CASGGSGYTF,TGTGCCAGCGGGGGGAGCGGCTACACCTTC
-,TRBJ2-5,TRBV7-9,-,CASSRTPKGQETQYF,TGTGCCAGCAGTCGGACGCCGAAGGGCCAGGAGACCCAGTACTTC
-,TRBJ2-2,TRBV7-6,-,CASSHFRDISLGELFF,TGTGCCAGCAGTCACTTCCGGGACATAAGTCTCGGGGAGCTGTTTTTT
-,TRBJ1-3,TRBV4-2,-,CASSPPDNTIYF,TGTGCCAGCAGCCCGCCGGACAACACCATATATTTT
-,TRBJ2-1,TRBV20-1,TRBD2,CSARAKTSGSYNEQFF,TGCAGTGCTAGAGCCAAGACTAGCGGGAGCTACAATGAGCAGTTCTTC
-,TRBJ2-3,TRBV6-2/TRBV6-3,-,CASSQPPGWSTDTQYF,TGTGCCAGCAGCCAGCCCCCGGGTTGGAGCACAGATACGCAGTATTTT
-,TRBJ1-2,TRBV20-1,TRBD1,CSATDRGPDYGYTF,TGCAGTGCCACTGACAGGGGGCCTGACTATGGCTACACCTTC
-,TRBJ1-1,TRBV20-1,TRBD1,CSARDSLGGRNTEAFF,TGCAGTGCTAGAGATTCTCTAGGGGGCCGGAACACTGAAGCTTTCTTT
-,TRBJ1-5,TRBV15,TRBD1,CATSQDREGQPQHF,TGTGCCACCAGCCAGGACAGGGAGGGTCAGCCCCAGCATTTT
-,TRBJ1-6,TRBV7-7,-,CASLDYNSPLHF,TGTGCCAGCCTCGACTATAATTCACCCCTCCACTTT
-,TRBJ1-5,TRBV27,-,CASSPSLGLDQPQHF,TGTGCCAGCAGCCCTAGCCTGGGGTTAGATCAGCCCCAGCATTTT
-,TRBJ2-3,TRBV4-1,-,CASSQPPARGPSTDTQYF,TGCGCCAGCAGCCAACCCCCCGCGCGGGGACCTAGCACAGATACGCAGTATTTT
few,TRBJ2-7,TRBV11-2,-,CASSPTGSYEQYF,TGTGCCAGCAGTCCGACCGGATCCTACGAGCAGTACTTC
-,TRBJ2-7,TRBV4-1,-,CASSQDEGIYEQYF,TGCGCCAGCAGCCAAGATGAGGGAATTTACGAGCAGTACTTC
-,TRBJ2-1,TRBV6-6,-,CASSYSAAGAYNEQFF,TGTGCCAGCAGTTACTCGGCGGCGGGGGCGTACAATGAGCAGTTCTTC
-,TRBJ1-1,TRBV29-1,-,CSVEDRMGGENTEAFF,TGCAGCGTTGAAGATCGGATGGGAGGAGAGAACACTGAAGCTTTCTTT
-,TRBJ2-7,TRBV27,TRBD1,CASSSRQGASYEQYF,TGTGCCAGCAGTTCACGACAGGGGGCCTCCTACGAGCAGTACTTC
-,TRBJ2-2,TRBV9,-,CASSVAGKANPGELFF,TGTGCCAGCAGCGTAGCGGGTAAGGCGAACCCCGGGGAGCTGTTTTTT